The subject of this entry is one TCR beta chain. The data derive from a study of blood T cell repertoires in COVID-19. Across the whole study: Researchers got acute and convalescent COVID-19 samples from the United States, Italy and Spain. T cells, B-cell-depleted T cells, or PBMCs supplied cDNA or gDNA.

The trim removed 10 bases at V and 8 bases at J, leaving 13 bases unmatched. Per germline, CDR1 SGHAT and CDR2 FQNNGV. The CDR3 loop spans 15 amino acids. Profiling relied on immunoSEQ multiplex PCR, and the TCRdb table lists in-frame clones only, not all of them. The data show some 75,000 clones, approximately 84% seen once. This receptor was identified in a man aged 50-60 years with COVID-19, enrolled during active disease. This chain uses TRBV11-2 with TRBJ2-1, with 11 bases identical to TRBD2. The sample taken for sequencing was peripheral blood. CDR3 bases: TGTGCCACAAAAGGGGCTAGCGGGAGGTACGATGAGCAGTTCTTC. Translation: CATKGASGRYDEQFF.